This T cell receptor (beta chain) was recorded in a study of CD8 T cells in ankylosing spondylitis. Regarding the study as a whole: Certain motif variants had earlier been reported in reactive arthritis synovial fluid and blood.

Germline V gene sequence: CDR1 SGHDN, CDR2 FVKESK. Unmatched junction bases numbered 7, after V lost 1 base and J lost 0 bases. The CDR3 length is 20 residues. This clonotype was counted a few times. The antigen is not known. The authors made TCR beta libraries by quantitative 5'-RACE with molecular barcodes. Via MiXCR, TCRdb re-called the 5' RACE reads, giving one row per CDR3 protein. The sample shows some 270,000 distinct CDR3 sequences, over 15% of them seen only once. This TCR was sampled from a male donor with ankylosing spondylitis or in good health (not recorded which). The V gene is TRBV14, the J gene TRBJ2-1; TRBD2 matches at 15 bases. Material: blood, either unsorted or a sorted T cell fraction (not recorded which). In nucleotides, the CDR3 is TGTGCCAGCAGCCAAGGGACTAGCGGGAGGGCCCCAGTCTCCTACAATGAGCAGTTCTTC. Its translation: CASSQGTSGRAPVSYNEQFF.